This T cell receptor beta chain was retrieved from a study of blood T cell repertoires in COVID-19 (dated by TCRdb to about 2020). In terms of the full investigation: The collaborator samples originated in the United States, Italy and Spain and spanned the acute and convalescent phases of COVID-19. Where available, HLA class I and class II types were obtained from metadata supplied by the sample provider rather than from assay-based typing. Samples came from the ongoing ImmuneRACE study (first 160 participants) plus 1,254 subjects from 6 global collaborators. Deeply sampled blood TCRbeta repertoires from subjects exposed to, actively infected with, or recovered from COVID-19 were included in the dataset. The repertoires were made available in a free public database intended to serve as a resource for research on the immune response to SARS-CoV-2. Nearly every sample came with metadata listing a de-identified subject ID, COVID-19 status, age in years and sex. The material from the prospective study consisted of cDNA or gDNA derived from T cells, B-cell-depleted T cells, or PBMCs.

Beyond this particular receptor, the publication reports: The quantity of clinical and demographic metadata differed by source and by participant and was supplied without curation.

At one collaborating source in Seattle, patients were enrolled during active infection and were followed longitudinally through the course of disease. Each collaborating institution followed its own protocols to collect whole blood in K2EDTA tubes. For TCRbeta analysis, collaborators shipped samples in one of three forms: frozen whole blood, isolated PBMCs, or DNA extracted from either of those sample types. As regards this clone: Its antigen specificity is not known. No per-base quality is available; no much larger clone lies one base away.

TCRbeta CDR3 regions were amplified from genomic DNA using the immunoSEQ Assay, a bias-controlled multiplex PCR. In the source study's methods: The number of nucleated cells in each sample was estimated from the amplification of reference gene primers within the assay. Sequence reads were collapsed and filtered to measure the absolute abundance of every unique TCRbeta CDR3 rearrangement. For each sample, productive Simpson clonality was calculated as the square root of Simpson's diversity index over productive rearrangements. The clones in this table, taken by TCRdb from immuneACCESS, are in-frame only. Not every clone is retained; where verified, under half of the shortfall comes from an unresolved V gene, and the cause of the rest is unknown. The V and J calls and clone size come from that table; D and trimming were worked out from the DNA. Within this sample are nearly 350,000 clones, with about 90% of them counted one time only. About 6.7% of the sample goes to the ten largest clones.

The sequencing sample was made of peripheral blood. This TCR was sampled from a woman in her seventies with COVID-19, enrolled during active disease.

The CDR3 protein: CASTPEGDRNTEAFF. The nucleotides read TGTGCCAGCACCCCGGAGGGGGACAGGAACACTGAAGCTTTCTTT. Rearrangement joined TRBV9 to TRBJ1-1; TRBD1 fits 7 bases in the junction. From V the trimming removes 6 bases and from J it removes 1 base, while the gene matches leave 9 bases of the junction unaccounted for. Reading from cysteine to phenylalanine, the CDR3 counts 15 amino acids. Just the 45-base CDR3 DNA is kept, in frame starting at base 1. Sequences SGDLS (CDR1) and YYNGEE (CDR2) are obtained from the germline V gene.